These 8 T cell receptor beta chains were sequenced from one sample in a study of response to subunit inactivated influenza vaccine. TCRdb reprocessed the RT-PCR reads via MiXCR and lists one record per CDR3 protein. Here the sample spans about 540,000 distinct CDR3 sequences, 20% to 25% being singletons. This sample was shared with a second study, whose subject was T cells expressing NK-cell markers. As reported in that work: Researchers built TCR beta cDNA using 5'RACE template switching with UMIs.

Material: CD4+ T cells sorted from PBMCs, obtained roughly 12 days after vaccination. Receptors were obtained from a man aged 50-59 years who received an inactivated influenza vaccine.

This clonotype has just a few counts. The V call is TRBV20-1, the J call TRBJ2-7, with D unresolved. This CDR3 has 14 residues. Germline V gene lookup returns CDR1 DFQATT and CDR2 SNEGSKA (reference sequence). Trimming took 0 bases from V and 2 from J, leaving 11 bases between them. The CDR3 protein is CSARDPRVPYEQYF. The CDR3 nucleotides are TGCAGTGCTAGAGATCCCCGGGTCCCCTACGAGCAGTACTTC.

This clonotype was detected only a few times. The rearrangement links TRBV10-3 to TRBJ2-3; 14 bases fit TRBD2. CDR3 length: 16 amino acids. V shed 5 bases, J shed 6 bases, and the junction held 7 bases outside the gene matches. The V gene's germline CDR1 is ENHRY and CDR2 SYGVKD. The CDR3 DNA is TGTGCCATCAGTAGGACTAGCGGGGGGATAGGGGATACGCAGTATTTT. Its protein product is CAISRTSGGIGDTQYF.

This clonotype was picked up a small number of times. The chain joins TRBV15 to TRBJ2-3; D assignment may be TRBD1 or TRBD2 (5 bases each). This CDR3 is built from 19 residues. V lost 0 bases to trimming and J lost 8 bases, with 27 bases between them. The germline CDR1 and CDR2 sequences are LNHNV and YYDKDF (reference sequence). CDR3 nucleotides: TGTGCCACCAGCAGAGACCTTACTCCGGGGCCGGAGCCTCGGGGTACGCAGTATTTT. This codes for CATSRDLTPGPEPRGTQYF.

This clonotype was detected only a few times. The CDR3 DNA reads TGTGCCACCAGTGACTCCGGGACTGAGAATGAAAAACTGTTTTTT. Encoded protein: CATSDSGTENEKLFF. This rearrangement joins TRBV24-1 to TRBJ1-4; D might be TRBD1 (5 bases). Trimming cost V 4 bases and J 5 bases, with 13 bases left between them. The germline V gene encodes CDR1 KGHDR and CDR2 SFDVKD. The CDR3 is 15 amino acids.

This clonotype was detected only a few times. The genes are TRBV20-1 and TRBJ2-1; 7 bases align to TRBD2. The CDR3 length is 15 residues. Germline loops: CDR1 DFQATT, CDR2 SNEGSKA (reference sequence). After removal of 4 bases from V and 4 bases from J, the junction contained 10 bases not matched to a gene. CDR3 DNA sequence: TGCAGTGCTAACTCTGCGGGAGACGGTTACAATGAGCAGTTCTTC. Encoded protein: CSANSAGDGYNEQFF.

This clonotype has just one count. The V and J genes are TRBV6-1 and TRBJ2-7, with a weak D call TRBD1 (6 bases). The CDR3 has 14 amino acids. Deletions cut 7 bases from V and 4 bases from J, with 17 bases between. CDR1 is MNHNS, CDR2 SASEGT, per germline. This CDR3 is CASKQGHGSYEQYF. The CDR3 DNA sequence: TGTGCCAGCAAACAGGGCCACGGGTCATACGAGCAGTACTTC.

This clonotype was seen just once. The chain carries TRBV12-3 or TRBV12-4 and TRBJ1-1, with D maybe TRBD1 (6 bases). This CDR3 region has 14 residues. The ends were cut back, 3 bases at V and 5 bases at J, with 13 bases in the middle. This CDR3 reads CASSFGRGTTEAFF. The CDR3 DNA reads TGTGCCAGCAGTTTCGGCAGGGGAACAACTGAAGCTTTCTTT.

This clonotype was found a few times. J is TRBJ2-5 and V is TRBV5-1; 7 nucleotides align to TRBD1. The CDR3 loop spans 16 amino acids. Germline-derived CDR1 and CDR2 are SGHRS and YFSETQ. V dropped 4 bases and J dropped 4; count of bases not matched to a gene: 13. In nucleotides, the CDR3 is TGCGCCAGCAGCCAGTCCAACTCCAACAGGGGAGAGACCCAGTACTTC. Its protein is CASSQSNSNRGETQYF. Combining the CDR3 with reference TRBV5-1 and TRBJ2-5 gives the whole variable domain KAGVTQTPRYLIKTRGQQVTLSCSPISGHRSVSWYQQTPGQGLQFLFEYFSETQRNKGNFPGRFSGRQFSNSRSEMNVSTLELGDSALYLCASSQSNSNRGETQYFGPGTRLLVL.